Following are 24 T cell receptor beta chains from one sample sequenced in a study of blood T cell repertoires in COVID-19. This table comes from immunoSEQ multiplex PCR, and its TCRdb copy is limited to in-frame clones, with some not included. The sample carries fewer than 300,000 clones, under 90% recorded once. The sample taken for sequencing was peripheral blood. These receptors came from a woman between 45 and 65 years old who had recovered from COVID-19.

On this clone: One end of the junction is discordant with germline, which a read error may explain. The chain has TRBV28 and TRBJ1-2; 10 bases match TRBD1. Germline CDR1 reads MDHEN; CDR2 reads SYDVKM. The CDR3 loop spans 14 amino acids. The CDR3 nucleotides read TGTGCCAGCAGTTCAGACAGGGGGCGAATTTCAGCCCCCTTC. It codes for CASSSDRGRISAPF.

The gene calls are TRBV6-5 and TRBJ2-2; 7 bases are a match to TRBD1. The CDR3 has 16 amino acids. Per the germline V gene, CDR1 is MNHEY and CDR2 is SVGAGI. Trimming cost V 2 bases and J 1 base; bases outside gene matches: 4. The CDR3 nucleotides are TGTGCCAGCAGTTACCAGCCAGGGGGGAACACCGGGGAGCTGTTTTTT. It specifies CASSYQPGGNTGELFF.

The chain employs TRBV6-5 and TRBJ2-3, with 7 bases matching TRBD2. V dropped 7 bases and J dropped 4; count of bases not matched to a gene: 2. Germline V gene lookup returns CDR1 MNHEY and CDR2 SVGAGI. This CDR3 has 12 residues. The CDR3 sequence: CASTGGPDTQYF. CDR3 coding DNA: TGTGCCAGCACGGGAGGACCAGATACGCAGTATTTT.

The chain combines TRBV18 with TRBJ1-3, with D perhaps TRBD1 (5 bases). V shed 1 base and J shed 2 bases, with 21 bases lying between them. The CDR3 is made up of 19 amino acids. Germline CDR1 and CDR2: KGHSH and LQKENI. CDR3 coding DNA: TGTGCCAGCTCACCACGCGTGCTAAGACTCCCAGGGCCTGGAAACACCATATATTTT. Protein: CASSPRVLRLPGPGNTIYF.

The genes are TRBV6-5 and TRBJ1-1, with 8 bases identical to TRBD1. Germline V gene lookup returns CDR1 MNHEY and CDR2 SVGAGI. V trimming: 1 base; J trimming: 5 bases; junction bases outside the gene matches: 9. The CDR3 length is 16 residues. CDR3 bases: TGTGCCAGCAGTTACTTAGGACAGGGAAGATCAACTGAAGCTTTCTTT. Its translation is CASSYLGQGRSTEAFF.

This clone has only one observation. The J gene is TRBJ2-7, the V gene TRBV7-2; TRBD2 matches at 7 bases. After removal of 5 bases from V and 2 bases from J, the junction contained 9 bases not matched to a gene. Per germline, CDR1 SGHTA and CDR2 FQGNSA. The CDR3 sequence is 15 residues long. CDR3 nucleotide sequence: TGTGCCAGCAGCACGTTTAGTGGGGGGGCCTACGAGCAGTACTTC. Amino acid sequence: CASSTFSGGAYEQYF.

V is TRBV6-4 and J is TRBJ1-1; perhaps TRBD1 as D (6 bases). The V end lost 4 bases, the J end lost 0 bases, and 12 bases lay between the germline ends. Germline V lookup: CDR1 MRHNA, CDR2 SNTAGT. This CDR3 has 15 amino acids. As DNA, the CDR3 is TGTGCCAGCAGTGTCGAGGGGGGGATGAACACTGAAGCTTTCTTT. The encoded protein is CASSVEGGMNTEAFF.

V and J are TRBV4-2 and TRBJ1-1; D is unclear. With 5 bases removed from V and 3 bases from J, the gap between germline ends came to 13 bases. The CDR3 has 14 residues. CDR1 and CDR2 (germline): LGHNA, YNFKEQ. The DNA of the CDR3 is TGTGCCAGCAGCGCCCAGGCTTTGGACACTGAAGCTTTCTTT. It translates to CASSAQALDTEAFF.

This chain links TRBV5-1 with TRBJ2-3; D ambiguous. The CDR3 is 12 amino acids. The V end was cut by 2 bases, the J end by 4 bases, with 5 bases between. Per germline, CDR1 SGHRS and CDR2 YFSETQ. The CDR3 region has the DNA TGCGCCAGCAGCTTCAATGCAGATACGCAGTATTTT. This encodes CASSFNADTQYF. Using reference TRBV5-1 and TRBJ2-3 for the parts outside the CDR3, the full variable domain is KAGVTQTPRYLIKTRGQQVTLSCSPISGHRSVSWYQQTPGQGLQFLFEYFSETQRNKGNFPGRFSGRQFSNSRSEMNVSTLELGDSALYLCASSFNADTQYFGPGTRLTVL.

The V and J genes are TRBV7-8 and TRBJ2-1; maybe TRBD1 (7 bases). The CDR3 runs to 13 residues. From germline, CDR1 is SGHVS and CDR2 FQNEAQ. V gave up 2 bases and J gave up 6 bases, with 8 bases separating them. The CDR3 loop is CASSLQGGNEQFF. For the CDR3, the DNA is TGTGCCAGCAGCTTACAGGGGGGCAATGAGCAGTTCTTC. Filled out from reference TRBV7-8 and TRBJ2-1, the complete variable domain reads GAGVSQSPRYKVAKRGQDVALRCDPISGHVSLFWYQQALGQGPEFLTYFQNEAQLDKSGLPSDRFFAERPEGSVSTLKIQRTQQEDSAVYLCASSLQGGNEQFFGPGTRLTVL.

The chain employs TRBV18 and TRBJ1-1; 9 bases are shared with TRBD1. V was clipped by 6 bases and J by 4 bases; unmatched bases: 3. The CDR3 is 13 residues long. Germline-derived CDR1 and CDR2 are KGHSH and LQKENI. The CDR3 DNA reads TGTGCCAGCTCGCCGACAGGGGGCACTGAAGCTTTCTTT. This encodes CASSPTGGTEAFF. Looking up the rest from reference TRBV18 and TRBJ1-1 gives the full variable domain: NAGVMQNPRHLVRRRGQEARLRCSPMKGHSHVYWYRQLPEEGLKFMVYLQKENIIDESGMPKERFSAEFPKEGPSILRIQQVVRGDSAAYFCASSPTGGTEAFFGQGTRLTVV.

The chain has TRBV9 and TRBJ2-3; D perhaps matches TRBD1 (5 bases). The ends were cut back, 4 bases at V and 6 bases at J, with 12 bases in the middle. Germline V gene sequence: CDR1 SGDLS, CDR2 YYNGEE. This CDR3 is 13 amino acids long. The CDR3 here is CASSSRQLDTQYF. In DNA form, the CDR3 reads TGTGCCAGCAGCTCACGACAGCTGGATACGCAGTATTTT.

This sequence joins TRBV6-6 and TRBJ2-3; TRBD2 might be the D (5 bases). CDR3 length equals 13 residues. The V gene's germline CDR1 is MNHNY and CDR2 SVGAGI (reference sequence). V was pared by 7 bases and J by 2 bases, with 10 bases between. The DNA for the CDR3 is TGTGCCAGCAACCCGGGGTACACAGATACGCAGTATTTT. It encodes CASNPGYTDTQYF.

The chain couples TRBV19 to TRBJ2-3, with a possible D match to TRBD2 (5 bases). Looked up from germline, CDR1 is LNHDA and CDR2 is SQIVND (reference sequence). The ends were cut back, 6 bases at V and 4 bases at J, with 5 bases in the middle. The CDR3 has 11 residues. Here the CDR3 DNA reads TGTGCCAGTAGGGAGGCAGATACGCAGTATTTT. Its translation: CASREADTQYF.

This chain's CDR3 is CASSFRLGGYTF. CDR3 coding DNA: TGTGCCAGCAGTTTTAGACTGGGTGGCTACACCTTC. The J gene is TRBJ1-2, the V gene TRBV28; D remains ambiguous. The length of the CDR3 is 12 residues. Deletions cut 3 bases from V and 7 bases from J, with 9 bases between. Germline CDR1 reads MDHEN; CDR2 reads SYDVKM.

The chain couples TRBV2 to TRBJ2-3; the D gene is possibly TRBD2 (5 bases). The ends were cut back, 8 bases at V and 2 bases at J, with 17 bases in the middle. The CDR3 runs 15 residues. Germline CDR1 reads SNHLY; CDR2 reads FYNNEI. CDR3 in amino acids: CASRRRDGDTDTQYF. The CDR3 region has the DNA TGTGCCAGCCGCCGGCGCGACGGGGACACAGATACGCAGTATTTT.

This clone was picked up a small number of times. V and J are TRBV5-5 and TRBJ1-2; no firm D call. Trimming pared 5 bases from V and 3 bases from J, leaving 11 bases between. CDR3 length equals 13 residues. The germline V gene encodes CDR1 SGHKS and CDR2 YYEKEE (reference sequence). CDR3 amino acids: CASSPQQYYGYTF. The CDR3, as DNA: TGTGCCAGCAGTCCGCAACAGTACTATGGCTACACCTTC.

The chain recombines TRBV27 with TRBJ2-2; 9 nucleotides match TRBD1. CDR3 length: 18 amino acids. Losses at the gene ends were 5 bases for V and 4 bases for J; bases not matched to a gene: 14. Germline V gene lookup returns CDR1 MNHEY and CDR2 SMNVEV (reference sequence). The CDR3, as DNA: TGTGCCAGCAGTCCTGTCCGGGACAGGGTTACGGGCACCGGGGAGCTGTTTTTT. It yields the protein CASSPVRDRVTGTGELFF.

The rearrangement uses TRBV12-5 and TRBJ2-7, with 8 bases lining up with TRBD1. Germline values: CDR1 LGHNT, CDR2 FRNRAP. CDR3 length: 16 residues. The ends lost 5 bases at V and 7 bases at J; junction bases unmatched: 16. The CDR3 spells CASGASPGQGAWEQYF. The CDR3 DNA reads TGTGCTAGTGGTGCATCCCCCGGGCAGGGGGCGTGGGAGCAGTACTTC. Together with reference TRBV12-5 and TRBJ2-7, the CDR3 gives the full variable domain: DARVTQTPRHKVTEMGQEVTMRCQPILGHNTVFWYRQTMMQGLELLAYFRNRAPLDDSGMPKDRFSAEMPDATLATLKIQPSEPRDSAVYFCASGASPGQGAWEQYFGPGTRLTVT.

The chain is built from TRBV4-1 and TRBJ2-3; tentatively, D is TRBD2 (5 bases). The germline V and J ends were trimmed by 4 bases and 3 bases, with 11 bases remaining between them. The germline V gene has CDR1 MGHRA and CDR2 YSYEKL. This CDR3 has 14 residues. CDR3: CASSRTTGTDTQYF. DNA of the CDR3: TGCGCCAGCAGCCGTACTACGGGGACAGATACGCAGTATTTT.

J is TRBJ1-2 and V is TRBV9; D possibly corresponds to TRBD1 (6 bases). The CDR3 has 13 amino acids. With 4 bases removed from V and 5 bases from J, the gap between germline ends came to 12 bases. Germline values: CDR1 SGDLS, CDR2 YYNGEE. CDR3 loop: CASSSRGGYGYTF. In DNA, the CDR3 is TGTGCCAGCAGCTCTAGGGGGGGATATGGCTACACCTTC.

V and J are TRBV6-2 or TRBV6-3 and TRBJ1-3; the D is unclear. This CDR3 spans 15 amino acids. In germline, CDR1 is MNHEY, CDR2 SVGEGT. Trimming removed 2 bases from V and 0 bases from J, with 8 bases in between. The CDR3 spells CASSYGPSSGNTIYF. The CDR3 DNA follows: TGTGCCAGCAGTTACGGGCCGAGCTCTGGAAACACCATATATTTT.

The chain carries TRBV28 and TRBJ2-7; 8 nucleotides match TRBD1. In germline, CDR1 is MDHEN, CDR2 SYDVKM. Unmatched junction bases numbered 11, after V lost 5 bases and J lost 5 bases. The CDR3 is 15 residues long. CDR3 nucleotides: TGTGCCAGCAGTCGACCTGGGACAGGTCTGGACGAGCAGTACTTC. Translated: CASSRPGTGLDEQYF.

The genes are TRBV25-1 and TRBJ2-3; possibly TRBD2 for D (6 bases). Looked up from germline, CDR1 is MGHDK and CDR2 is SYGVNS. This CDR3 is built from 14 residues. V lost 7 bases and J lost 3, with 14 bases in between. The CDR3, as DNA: TGTGCCAGCAAGGGCGCTAGCGCGACAGATACGCAGTATTTT. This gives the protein CASKGASATDTQYF.